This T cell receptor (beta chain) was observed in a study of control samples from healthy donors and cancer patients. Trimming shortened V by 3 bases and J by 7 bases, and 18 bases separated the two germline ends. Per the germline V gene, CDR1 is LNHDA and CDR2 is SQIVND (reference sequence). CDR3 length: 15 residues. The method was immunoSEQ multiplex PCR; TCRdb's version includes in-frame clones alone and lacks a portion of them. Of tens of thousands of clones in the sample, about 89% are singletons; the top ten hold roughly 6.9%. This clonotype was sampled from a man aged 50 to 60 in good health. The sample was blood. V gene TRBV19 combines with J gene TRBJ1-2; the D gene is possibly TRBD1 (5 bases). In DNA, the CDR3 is TGTGCCAGTAGTATTATTCCAGGGTATGGTGGTGGCTACACCTTC. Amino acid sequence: CASSIIPGYGGGYTF.